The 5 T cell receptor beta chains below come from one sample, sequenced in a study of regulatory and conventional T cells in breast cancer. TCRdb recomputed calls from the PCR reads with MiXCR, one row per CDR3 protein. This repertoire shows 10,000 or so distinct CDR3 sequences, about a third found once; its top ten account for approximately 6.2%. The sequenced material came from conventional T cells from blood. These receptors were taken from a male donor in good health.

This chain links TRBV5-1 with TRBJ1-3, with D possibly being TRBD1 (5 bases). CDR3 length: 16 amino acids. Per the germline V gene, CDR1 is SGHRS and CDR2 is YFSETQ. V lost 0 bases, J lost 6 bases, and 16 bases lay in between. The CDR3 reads CASSLGQSSLVNTIYF. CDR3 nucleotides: TGCGCCAGCAGCTTGGGACAGAGCAGCTTAGTAAACACCATATATTTT.

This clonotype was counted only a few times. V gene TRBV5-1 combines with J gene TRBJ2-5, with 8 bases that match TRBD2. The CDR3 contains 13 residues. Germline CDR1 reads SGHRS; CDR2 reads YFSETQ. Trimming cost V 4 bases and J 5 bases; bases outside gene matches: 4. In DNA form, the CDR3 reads TGCGCCAGCAGCCAGGAGCGGGGGGAGACCCAGTACTTC. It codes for CASSQERGETQYF.

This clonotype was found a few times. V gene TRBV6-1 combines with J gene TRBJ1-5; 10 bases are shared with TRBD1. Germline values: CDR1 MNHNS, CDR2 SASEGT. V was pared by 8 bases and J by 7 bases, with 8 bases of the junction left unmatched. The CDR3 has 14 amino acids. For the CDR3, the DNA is TGTGCCAGCCTCGGGACAGGGGCTAGGCAGCCCCAGCATTTT. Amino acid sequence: CASLGTGARQPQHF.

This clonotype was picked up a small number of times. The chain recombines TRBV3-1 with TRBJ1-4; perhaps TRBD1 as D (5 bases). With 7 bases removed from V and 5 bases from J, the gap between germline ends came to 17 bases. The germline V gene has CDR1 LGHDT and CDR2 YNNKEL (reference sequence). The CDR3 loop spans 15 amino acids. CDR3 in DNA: TGTGCCAGCACTTCGAAGGGGAGGGTGAATGAAAAACTGTTTTTT. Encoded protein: CASTSKGRVNEKLFF. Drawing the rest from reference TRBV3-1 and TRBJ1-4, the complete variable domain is DTAVSQTPKYLVTQMGNDKSIKCEQNLGHDTMYWYKQDSKKFLKIMFSYNNKELIINETVPNRFSPKSPDKAHLNLHINSLELGDSAVYFCASTSKGRVNEKLFFGSGTQLSVL.

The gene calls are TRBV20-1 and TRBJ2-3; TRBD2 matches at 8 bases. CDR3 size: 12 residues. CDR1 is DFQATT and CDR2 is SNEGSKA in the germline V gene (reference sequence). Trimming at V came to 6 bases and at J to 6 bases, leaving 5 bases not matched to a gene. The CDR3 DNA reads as TGCAGTGCCGAGCGGGGGCGGGATACGCAGTATTTT. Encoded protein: CSAERGRDTQYF.